This TCR beta chain stems from a study of blood T cell repertoires in COVID-19. On the study more broadly: There were acute and convalescent COVID-19 samples, and they came from the United States, Italy and Spain. T cells, B-cell-depleted T cells, or PBMCs provided the cDNA or gDNA that served as material.

The CDR3 is 16 residues long. Germline CDR1 LNHNV, CDR2 YYDKDF (reference sequence). V lost 5 bases, J lost 1 base, and 17 bases lay in between. Data came from immunoSEQ multiplex PCR; TCRdb stores just in-frame clones and leaves some out. Of around 300,000 clones listed, around 86% are singletons. The receptor was isolated from a human donor in a cohort sampled during active COVID-19. What was sequenced was peripheral blood. The chain combines TRBV15 with TRBJ2-5, with D tentatively TRBD2 (6 bases). The CDR3: CATSWADGRSQETQYF. CDR3 sequence (DNA): TGTGCCACCAGCTGGGCTGACGGGAGAAGCCAAGAGACCCAGTACTTC. The entire variable domain, with the rest obtained from reference TRBV15 and TRBJ2-5, is as follows: DAMVIQNPRYQVTQFGKPVTLSCSQTLNHNVMYWYQQKSSQAPKLLFHYYDKDFNNEADTPDNFQSRRPNTSFCFLDIRSPGLGDTAMYLCATSWADGRSQETQYFGPGTRLLVL.